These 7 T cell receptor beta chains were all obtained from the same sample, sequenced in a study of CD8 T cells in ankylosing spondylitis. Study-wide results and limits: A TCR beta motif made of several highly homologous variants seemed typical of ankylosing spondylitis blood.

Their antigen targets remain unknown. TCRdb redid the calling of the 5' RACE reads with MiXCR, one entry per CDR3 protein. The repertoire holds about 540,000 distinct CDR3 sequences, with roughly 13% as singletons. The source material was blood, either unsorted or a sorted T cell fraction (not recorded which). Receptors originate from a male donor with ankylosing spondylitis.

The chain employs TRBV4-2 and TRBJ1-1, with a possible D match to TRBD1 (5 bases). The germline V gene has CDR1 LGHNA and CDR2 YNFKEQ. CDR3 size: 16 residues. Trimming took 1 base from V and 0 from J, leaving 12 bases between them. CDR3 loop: CASSQVTGTVNTEAFF. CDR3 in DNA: TGTGCCAGCAGCCAAGTGACCGGGACTGTGAACACTGAAGCTTTCTTT.

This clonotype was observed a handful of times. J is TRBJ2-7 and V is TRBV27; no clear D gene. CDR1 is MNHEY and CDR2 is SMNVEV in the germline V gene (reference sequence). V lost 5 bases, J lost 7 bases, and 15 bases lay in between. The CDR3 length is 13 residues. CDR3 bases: TGTGCCAGCAGTCCGACCGATGCATTGGAGCAGTACTTC. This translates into CASSPTDALEQYF.

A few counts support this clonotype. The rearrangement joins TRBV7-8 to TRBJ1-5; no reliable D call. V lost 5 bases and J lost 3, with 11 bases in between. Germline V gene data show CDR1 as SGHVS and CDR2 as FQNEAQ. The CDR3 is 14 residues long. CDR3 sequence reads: CASSPEELNQPQHF. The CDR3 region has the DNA TGTGCCAGCAGCCCCGAAGAGCTCAATCAGCCCCAGCATTTT.

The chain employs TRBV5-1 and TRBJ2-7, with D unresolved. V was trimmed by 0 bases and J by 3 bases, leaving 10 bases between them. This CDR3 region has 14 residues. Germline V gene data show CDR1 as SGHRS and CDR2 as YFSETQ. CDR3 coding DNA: TGCGCCAGCAGCTTGGCTCAGGTCGGCTACGAGCAGTACTTC. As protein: CASSLAQVGYEQYF.

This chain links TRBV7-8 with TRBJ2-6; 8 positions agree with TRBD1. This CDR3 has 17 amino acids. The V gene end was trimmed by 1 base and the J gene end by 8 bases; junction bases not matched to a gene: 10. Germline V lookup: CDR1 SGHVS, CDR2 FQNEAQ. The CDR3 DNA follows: TGTGCCAGCAGCTTAGGCAGGGGGCGAGGAAGGACCAACGTCCTGACTTTC. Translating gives CASSLGRGRGRTNVLTF.

The CDR3 sequence: CASSQALGRNQPQHF. The CDR3 DNA reads as TGTGCCAGCAGCCAAGCGCTGGGCAGAAATCAGCCCCAGCATTTT. The gene calls are TRBV3-1 and TRBJ1-5; D call uncertain. Germline V gene sequence: CDR1 LGHDT, CDR2 YNNKEL (reference sequence). The V end was cut by 1 base, the J end by 4 bases, with 11 bases between. The CDR3 spans 15 residues.

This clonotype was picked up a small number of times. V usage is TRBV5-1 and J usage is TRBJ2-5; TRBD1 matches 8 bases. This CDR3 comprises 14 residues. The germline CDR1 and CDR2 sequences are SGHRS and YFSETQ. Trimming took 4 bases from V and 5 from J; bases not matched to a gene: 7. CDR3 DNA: TGCGCCAGCAGCCCGGACAGGGTGGGGGAGACCCAGTACTTC. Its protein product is CASSPDRVGETQYF.